This entry describes one T cell receptor beta chain. The sample is drawn from a study of control samples from healthy donors and cancer patients. J gave up 5 bases and V 1 base, and 7 bases lay outside the gene matches. This CDR3 contains 15 residues. Germline V gene sequence: CDR1 SEHNR, CDR2 FQNEAQ (reference sequence). Sequencing used immunoSEQ multiplex PCR; TCRdb keeps in-frame clones, though not all of them. The sample consists of over 85,000 clones, 90% to 95% of them appearing once. The TCR comes from a woman aged 18 to 35 in good health. Sequencing was performed on blood. The rearrangement links TRBV7-9 to TRBJ2-7, with 8 bases lining up with TRBD2. The CDR3 nucleotides read TGTGCCAGCAGCTTAGGAGGTAGCGGGGTCGACGAGCAGTACTTC. Amino acid sequence: CASSLGGSGVDEQYF. The full variable domain, with the rest looked up from reference TRBV7-9 and TRBJ2-7, is DTGVSQNPRHKITKRGQNVTFRCDPISEHNRLYWYRQTLGQGPEFLTYFQNEAQLEKSRLLSDRFSAERPKGSFSTLEIQRTEQGDSAMYLCASSLGGSGVDEQYFGPGTRLTVT.